This TCR beta chain originates from a study of T cells in Graves' hyperthyroidism and ophthalmopathy. Researchers amplified the TCR beta CDR3 regions from RNA transcripts. First-round RT-PCR with HTBI primers amplified the TCR CDR3 region. TCRdb reprocessed the multiplex PCR reads with MiXCR, giving one entry per CDR3 protein. The sample shows approximately 500,000 distinct CDR3 sequences, around 46% of them seen only once. Germline lookup yields CDR1 GTSNPN and CDR2 SVGIG (reference sequence). The length of the CDR3 is 14 residues. V was clipped by 2 bases and J by 1 base, with 12 bases between them. This clonotype has more than one count but fewer than ten.

The TCR comes from a woman aged 18-29 years with Graves' hyperthyroidism. This chain connects TRBV30 to TRBJ2-7; tentatively, D is TRBD1 or TRBD2 (6 bases each). Sequenced sample: peripheral blood or thyroid tissue (not recorded which). The CDR3 DNA reads as TGTGCCTGGAGTCGAGGGGGGAATTCCTACGAGCAGTACTTC. Protein product: CAWSRGGNSYEQYF.